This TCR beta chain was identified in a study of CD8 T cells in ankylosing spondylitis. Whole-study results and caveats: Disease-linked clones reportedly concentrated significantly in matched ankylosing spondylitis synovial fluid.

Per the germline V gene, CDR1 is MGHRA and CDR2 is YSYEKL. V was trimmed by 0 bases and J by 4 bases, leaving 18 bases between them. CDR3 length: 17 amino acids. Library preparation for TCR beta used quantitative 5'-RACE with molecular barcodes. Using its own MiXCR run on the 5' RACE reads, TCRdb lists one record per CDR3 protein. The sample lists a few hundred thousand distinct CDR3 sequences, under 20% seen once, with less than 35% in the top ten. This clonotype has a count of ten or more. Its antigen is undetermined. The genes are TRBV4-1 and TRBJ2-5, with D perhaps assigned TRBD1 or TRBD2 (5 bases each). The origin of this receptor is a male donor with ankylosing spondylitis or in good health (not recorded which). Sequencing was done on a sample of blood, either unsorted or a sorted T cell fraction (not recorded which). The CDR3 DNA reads TGCGCCAGCAGCCAAGATCCGGGGTTGGGGCTCGGAGAGACCCAGTACTTC. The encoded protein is CASSQDPGLGLGETQYF.